The 5 T cell receptor beta chains presented below share a single source sample, sequenced in a study of OX40 agonist ivuxolimab in advanced cancers. Sequenced by immunoSEQ multiplex PCR; TCRdb stores in-frame clones only, minus some. The sample contains about 24,000 clones, 79% of which appear only once. The sample was CD4+ or CD8+ T cells sorted from blood, taken in a trial of the OX40 agonist ivuxolimab. These receptors were taken from an adult with an advanced solid tumor such as melanoma, head and neck, liver or kidney cancer.

The chain is built from TRBV7-9 and TRBJ2-1, with 10 bases matching TRBD1. V lost 6 bases and J lost 5; bases outside the gene matches: 7. Germline-derived CDR1 and CDR2 are SEHNR and FQNEAQ (reference sequence). The CDR3 covers 15 residues. CDR3 bases: TGTGCCAGCAGTCCCCCGGGACAGGGGAACAATGAGCAGTTCTTC. This encodes CASSPPGQGNNEQFF.

The chain employs TRBV5-1 and TRBJ2-7; 8 bases map to TRBD1. This CDR3 is built from 14 residues. Germline V gene lookup returns CDR1 SGHRS and CDR2 YFSETQ. V lost 5 bases and J lost 3; bases outside the gene matches: 7. CDR3: CASSSDRGYYEQYF. The DNA of the CDR3 is TGCGCCAGCAGTTCCGACAGGGGTTACTACGAGCAGTACTTC.

The chain has TRBV4-2 and TRBJ2-7, with D possibly being TRBD2 (5 bases). The germline V and J ends were trimmed by 5 bases and 5 bases, with 13 bases remaining between them. The CDR3 runs to 13 residues. Germline-derived CDR1 and CDR2 are LGHNA and YNFKEQ. CDR3 nucleotides: TGTGCCAGCAGCTTGGAGGTTGGCGACGAGCAGTACTTC. Protein product: CASSLEVGDEQYF.

The rearrangement joins TRBV19 to TRBJ1-4; D uncertain. CDR1 is LNHDA, CDR2 SQIVND, per germline (reference sequence). The CDR3 consists of 15 residues. The V gene lost 5 bases and the J gene lost 7 bases, with 17 bases spanning the gap. The CDR3 spells CASSPNSGTPEKLFF. As DNA, the CDR3 is TGTGCCAGTAGTCCGAACTCAGGCACTCCTGAAAAACTGTTTTTT.

The genes are TRBV7-8 and TRBJ2-7; the match to TRBD1 covers 8 bases. The germline gives CDR1 SGHVS, CDR2 FQNEAQ. The CDR3 extends over 14 amino acids. The junction had 5 bases not matched to a gene; V was cut back by 5 bases and J by 2 bases. The DNA for the CDR3 is TGTGCCAGCAGCGTTGACAGGGGCCCCTACGAGCAGTACTTC. This encodes CASSVDRGPYEQYF.